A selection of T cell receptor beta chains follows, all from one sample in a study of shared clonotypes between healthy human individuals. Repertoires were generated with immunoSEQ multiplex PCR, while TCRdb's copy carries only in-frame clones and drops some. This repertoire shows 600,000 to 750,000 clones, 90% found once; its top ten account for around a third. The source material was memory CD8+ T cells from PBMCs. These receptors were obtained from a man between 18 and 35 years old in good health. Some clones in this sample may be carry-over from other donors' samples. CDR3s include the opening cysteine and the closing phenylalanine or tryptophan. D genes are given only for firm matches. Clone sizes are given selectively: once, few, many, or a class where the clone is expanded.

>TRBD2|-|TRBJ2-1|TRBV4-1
CASSPLAGRDNEQFF
TGCGCCAGCAGCCCTCTAGCGGGGAGGGACAATGAGCAGTTCTTC
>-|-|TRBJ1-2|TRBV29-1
CSVRVGGGYTF
TGCAGCGTGAGGGTAGGGGGTGGCTACACCTTC
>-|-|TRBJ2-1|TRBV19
CASSIRTGYNEQFF
TGTGCCAGTAGTATCCGGACGGGATACAATGAGCAGTTCTTC
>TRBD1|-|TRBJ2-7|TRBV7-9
CASSSPGQIYEQYF
TGTGCCAGCAGCTCGCCGGGACAGATCTACGAGCAGTACTTC
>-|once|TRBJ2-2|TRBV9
CASSGAGRGYTGELFF
TGTGCCAGCAGCGGGGCGGGAAGGGGTTACACCGGGGAGCTGTTTTTT
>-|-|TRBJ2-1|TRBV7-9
CASSAHTGLGEQFF
TGTGCCAGCAGCGCGCATACAGGGCTCGGTGAGCAGTTCTTC
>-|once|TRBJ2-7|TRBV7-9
CASSYNSYGTTYEQYF
TGTGCCAGCAGCTATAATTCTTACGGGACAACCTACGAGCAGTACTTC
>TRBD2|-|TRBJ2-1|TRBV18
CASSPPFGDYSYNEQFF
TGTGCCAGCTCACCCCCATTTGGGGACTACTCCTACAATGAGCAGTTCTTC
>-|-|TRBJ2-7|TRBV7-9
CASSLELEEQYF
TGTGCCAGCAGCTTAGAGTTGGAAGAGCAGTACTTC
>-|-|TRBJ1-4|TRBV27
CASSSQTSRNEKLFF
TGTGCCAGCAGTTCCCAAACATCACGGAATGAAAAACTGTTTTTT
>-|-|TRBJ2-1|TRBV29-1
CSVEQGNRPDNEQFF
TGCAGCGTTGAGCAGGGCAACCGGCCGGACAATGAGCAGTTCTTC
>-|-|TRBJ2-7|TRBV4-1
CASSLRGGAYEQYF
TGCGCCAGCAGCCTTCGTGGAGGGGCCTACGAGCAGTACTTC
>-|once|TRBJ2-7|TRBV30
CAWTGTYEQYF
TGTGCCTGGACAGGGACGTACGAGCAGTACTTC
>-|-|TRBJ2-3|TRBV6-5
CASSYSNRATDTQYF
TGTGCCAGCAGTTACTCAAACAGGGCCACAGATACGCAGTATTTT
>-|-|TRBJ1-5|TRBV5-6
CASSLGGVQPQHF
TGTGCCAGCAGCTTGGGAGGGGTTCAGCCCCAGCATTTT
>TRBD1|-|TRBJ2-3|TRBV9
CASSAGTGRYTDTQYF
TGTGCCAGCAGCGCGGGGACAGGACGATACACAGATACGCAGTATTTT
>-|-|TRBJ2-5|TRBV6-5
CASSYSSRETQYF
TGTGCCAGCAGTTACTCATCCAGGGAGACCCAGTACTTC
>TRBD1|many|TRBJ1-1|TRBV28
CASRVTGEATEAFF
TGTGCCAGCAGGGTGACAGGGGAGGCGACTGAAGCTTTCTTT
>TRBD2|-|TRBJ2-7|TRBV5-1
CASSGGLANYEQYF
TGCGCCAGCAGCGGGGGACTAGCGAACTACGAGCAGTACTTC
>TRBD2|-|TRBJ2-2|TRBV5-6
CASSFSGRAGELFF
TGTGCCAGCAGCTTTAGCGGGAGAGCCGGGGAGCTGTTTTTT
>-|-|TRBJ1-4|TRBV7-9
CASSKGGQGEKLFF
TGTGCCAGCAGCAAAGGGGGGCAGGGTGAAAAACTGTTTTTT
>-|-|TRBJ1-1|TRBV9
CASSPQERNAEAFF
TGTGCCAGCAGCCCGCAGGAACGAAACGCTGAAGCTTTCTTT
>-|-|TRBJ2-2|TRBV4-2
CASSQEPGDTGELFF
TGTGCCAGCAGCCAGGAACCCGGGGACACCGGGGAGCTGTTTTTT
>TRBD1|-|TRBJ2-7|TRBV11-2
CASTVSQGANEQYF
TGTGCCAGCACCGTCTCTCAGGGGGCTAACGAGCAGTACTTC
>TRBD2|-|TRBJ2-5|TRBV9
CASSVARTRGETQYF
TGTGCCAGCAGCGTAGCCCGGACTAGAGGGGAGACCCAGTACTTC
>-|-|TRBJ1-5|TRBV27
CASSLMGSNQPQHF
TGTGCCAGCAGTTTAATGGGTAGCAATCAGCCCCAGCATTTT
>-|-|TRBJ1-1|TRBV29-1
CSVWGTEAFF
TGCAGCGTATGGGGCACTGAAGCTTTCTTT
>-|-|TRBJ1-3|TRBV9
CASSRAGRAAGNTIYF
TGTGCCAGCAGCCGGGCGGGGAGGGCCGCTGGAAACACCATATATTTT
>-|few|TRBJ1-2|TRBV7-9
CASREGNNYGYTF
TGTGCCAGCAGAGAGGGGAACAACTATGGCTACACCTTC
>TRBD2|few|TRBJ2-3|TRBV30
CAWRPSIAGNTDTQYF
TGTGCCTGGAGGCCATCAATAGCGGGAAACACAGATACGCAGTATTTT
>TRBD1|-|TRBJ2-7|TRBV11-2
CASSLVTGGSGEQYF
TGTGCCAGCAGCTTGGTAACAGGGGGCTCGGGCGAGCAGTACTTC